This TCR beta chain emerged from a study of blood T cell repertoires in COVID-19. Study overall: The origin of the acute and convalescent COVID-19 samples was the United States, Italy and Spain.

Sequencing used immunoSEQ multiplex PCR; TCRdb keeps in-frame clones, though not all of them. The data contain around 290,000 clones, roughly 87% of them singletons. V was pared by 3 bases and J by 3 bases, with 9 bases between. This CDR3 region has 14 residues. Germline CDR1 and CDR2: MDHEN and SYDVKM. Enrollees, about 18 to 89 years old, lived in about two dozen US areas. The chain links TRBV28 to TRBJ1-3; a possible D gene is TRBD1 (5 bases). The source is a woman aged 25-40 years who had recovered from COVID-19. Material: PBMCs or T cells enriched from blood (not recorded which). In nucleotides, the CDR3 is TGTGCCAGCAGTTTGGGGCCTAATGGAAACACCATATATTTT. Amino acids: CASSLGPNGNTIYF.